This TCR beta chain was documented in a study of CD8 T cells in Susac syndrome. Random hexamers were used to reverse transcribe the RNA input (roughly 0.5 to 1 ug). The CDR3 of TCR beta was amplified by immunoSEQ multiplex PCR across 54 Vbeta and 13 Jbeta. From the immunoSEQ multiplex PCR reads, TCRdb called clonotypes with MiXCR, one entry per CDR3 protein. The data hold around 160,000 distinct CDR3 sequences, with about 95% observed a single time. The control group consisted of healthy donors matched for age and sex. Germline CDR1 is MDHEN and CDR2 is SYDVKM. The CDR3 sequence is 15 residues long. V lost 4 bases, J lost 2 bases, and 13 bases lay in between.

The sample taken for sequencing was CD4+ T cells from PBMCs. The chain carries TRBV28 and TRBJ2-3, with D perhaps matching TRBD1 (6 bases). The receptor's source is a human donor in good health. CDR3 amino acids: CASSSGTSHTDTQYF. The CDR3 DNA follows: TGTGCCAGCAGTTCGGGGACAAGTCACACAGATACGCAGTATTTT.